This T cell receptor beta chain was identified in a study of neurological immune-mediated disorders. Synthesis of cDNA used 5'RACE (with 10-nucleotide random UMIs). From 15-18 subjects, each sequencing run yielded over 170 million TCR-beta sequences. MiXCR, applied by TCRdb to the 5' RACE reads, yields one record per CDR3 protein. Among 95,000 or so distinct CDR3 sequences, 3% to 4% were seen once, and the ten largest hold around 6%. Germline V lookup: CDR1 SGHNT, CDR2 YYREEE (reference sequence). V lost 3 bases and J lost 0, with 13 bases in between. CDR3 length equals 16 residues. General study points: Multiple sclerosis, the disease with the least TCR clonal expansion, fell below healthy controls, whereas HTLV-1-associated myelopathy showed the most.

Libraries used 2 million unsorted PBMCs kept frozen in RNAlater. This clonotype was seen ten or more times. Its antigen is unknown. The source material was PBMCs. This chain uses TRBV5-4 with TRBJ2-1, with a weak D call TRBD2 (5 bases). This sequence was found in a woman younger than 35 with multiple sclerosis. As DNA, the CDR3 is TGTGCCAGCAGCTCTGTAGCGATCAGCTCCTACAATGAGCAGTTCTTC. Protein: CASSSVAISSYNEQFF.